This passage covers 8 T cell receptor beta chains from one sample sequenced in a study of OX40 agonist ivuxolimab in advanced cancers. Sequenced by immunoSEQ multiplex PCR; TCRdb stores in-frame clones only, minus some. The table shows more than 65,000 clones, with 70% to 85% occurring only once. This specimen was CD4+ or CD8+ T cells sorted from blood, taken in a trial of the OX40 agonist ivuxolimab. The source of these receptors is an adult with an advanced solid tumor such as melanoma, head and neck, liver or kidney cancer.

The chain is built from TRBV7-2 and TRBJ1-1, with TRBD1 as a possible D gene (5 bases). This CDR3 contains 14 residues. Between the trimmed V and J ends, which lost 4 bases and 5 bases, there was a span of 14 bases. Per the germline V gene, CDR1 is SGHTA and CDR2 is FQGNSA. CDR3 sequence reads: CASSSINRGTEAFF. The CDR3 DNA follows: TGTGCCAGCAGCTCCATAAATCGGGGGACTGAAGCTTTCTTT.

V and J are TRBV6-1 and TRBJ2-7, with 11 bases matching TRBD2. There are 15 residues in the CDR3. Germline V gene sequence: CDR1 MNHNS, CDR2 SASEGT. With V trimmed by 6 bases and J by 4 bases, 8 bases remained unmatched. The DNA for the CDR3 is TGTGCCAGCAGACTAGCGGGGGCGGTGGGATACGAGCAGTACTTC. Translation gives CASRLAGAVGYEQYF.

J is TRBJ1-6 and V is TRBV6-5; no clear D gene. The CDR3 sequence is 13 residues long. V was pared by 6 bases and J by 8 bases, with 11 bases between. Germline V gives CDR1 MNHEY, CDR2 SVGAGI. The CDR3 region has the DNA TGTGCCAGCAGGATCGACCGCGATTCACCCCTCCACTTT. It encodes CASRIDRDSPLHF.

This chain joins TRBV18 and TRBJ1-2, with 8 positions matching TRBD1. There are 16 residues in the CDR3. Trimming cost V 2 bases and J 5 bases; bases outside gene matches: 10. The germline CDR1 and CDR2 sequences are KGHSH and LQKENI. CDR3 sequence reads: CASSPTSTGAGYGYTF. CDR3 nucleotide sequence: TGTGCCAGCTCACCAACGTCGACAGGGGCGGGGTATGGCTACACCTTC. The complete variable domain, with remaining parts taken from reference TRBV18 and TRBJ1-2, reads NAGVMQNPRHLVRRRGQEARLRCSPMKGHSHVYWYRQLPEEGLKFMVYLQKENIIDESGMPKERFSAEFPKEGPSILRIQQVVRGDSAAYFCASSPTSTGAGYGYTFGSGTRLTVV.

V is TRBV6-5 and J is TRBJ1-3; D unclear. There are 13 residues in the CDR3. CDR1 and CDR2 (germline): MNHEY, SVGAGI. V was clipped by 4 bases and J by 4 bases, with 8 bases between them. In DNA, the CDR3 is TGTGCCAGCAGTTCGGCTGGAGGAAACACCATATATTTT. It codes for CASSSAGGNTIYF.

Here the CDR3 DNA reads TGTGCCAGCAATCCCCCTGGGTCTAACACCGGGGAGCTGTTTTTT. Its protein is CASNPPGSNTGELFF. The chain combines TRBV7-2 with TRBJ2-2; D call uncertain. Germline CDR1 is SGHTA and CDR2 is FQGNSA. The CDR3 is made up of 15 amino acids. Trimming pared 7 bases from V and 2 bases from J, leaving 14 bases between.

This rearrangement joins TRBV7-2 to TRBJ2-7, with D possibly being TRBD2 (6 bases). Germline V lookup: CDR1 SGHTA, CDR2 FQGNSA. The CDR3 is made up of 14 amino acids. Trimming took 0 bases from V and 5 from J, leaving 11 bases between them. DNA for the CDR3: TGTGCCAGCAGCTTAGCGCGGGCTAGCGACGAGCAGTACTTC. Residues: CASSLARASDEQYF. Together with reference TRBV7-2 and TRBJ2-7, the CDR3 gives the full variable domain: GAGVSQSPSNKVTEKGKDVELRCDPISGHTALYWYRQSLGQGLEFLIYFQGNSAPDKSGLPSDRFSAERTGGSVSTLTIQRTQQEDSAVYLCASSLARASDEQYFGPGTRLTVT.

The J gene is TRBJ1-1, the V gene TRBV7-2; D is possibly TRBD1 (5 bases). Trimming took 1 base from V and 5 from J, leaving 14 bases between them. Per the germline V gene, CDR1 is SGHTA and CDR2 is FQGNSA. The CDR3 spans 15 residues. The CDR3 loop reads CASSLGVQGGTEAFF. The CDR3 DNA follows: TGTGCCAGCAGCTTAGGGGTCCAGGGCGGAACTGAAGCTTTCTTT.